This T cell receptor beta chain was recorded in a study of T cell repertoires in cytomegalovirus infection. Study-wide results and limits: Totalled public TCR beta family frequency picked out people who carried CMV plus the relevant HLA.

Using its own MiXCR run on the reads, TCRdb lists one record per CDR3 protein. The table lists approximately 71,000 distinct CDR3 sequences, 3% to 4.5% of them singletons. Ten or more counts support this clonotype. The antigen remains unidentified. The V end was cut by 5 bases, the J end by 5 bases, with 16 bases between. This CDR3 is 15 amino acids long. Germline V gives CDR1 SGHTA, CDR2 FQGNSA. Input material: PBMCs. The V call is TRBV7-2, the J call TRBJ2-1, with no clear D. The receptor comes from a human donor in good health (CMV status not recorded). Some clones in this sample may be carry-over from other donors' samples. The CDR3 nucleotides are TGTGCCAGCAGCAACAAACTCGGGCGGAACAATGAGCAGTTCTTC. It encodes CASSNKLGRNNEQFF.